This T cell receptor beta chain was observed in a study of OX40 agonist ivuxolimab in advanced cancers. Points from the study as a whole: Circulating CD4+ and CD8+ T cells showed clonal expansion by week 6 at 0.1 to 3.0 mg/kg. Among T cells, CD8+ cells averaged more expanded clones than CD4+ cells.

The germline V gene has CDR1 SGHVS and CDR2 FQNEAQ. V gave up 1 base and J gave up 6 bases, with 12 bases separating them. This CDR3 has 14 residues. Blood sampling was done at baseline, cycle 4 day 1, and cycle 7 day 1. Sequenced by immunoSEQ multiplex PCR; TCRdb stores in-frame clones only, minus some. This sample yields tens of thousands of clones, of which around 84% are seen a single time; 4% belongs to the top ten. A remark on this clone: Its antigen is unknown.

The rearrangement uses TRBV7-8 and TRBJ1-2, with a possible D match to TRBD1 (6 bases). The receptor's source is an adult with an advanced solid tumor such as melanoma, head and neck, liver or kidney cancer. Sequencing was performed on CD4+ or CD8+ T cells sorted from blood, taken in a trial of the OX40 agonist ivuxolimab. The CDR3 DNA sequence: TGTGCCAGCAGCTTAGTGTGGGGGGCGGATGGCTACACCTTC. Its protein product is CASSLVWGADGYTF. Full variable domain (remainder filled in from reference TRBV7-8 and TRBJ1-2): GAGVSQSPRYKVAKRGQDVALRCDPISGHVSLFWYQQALGQGPEFLTYFQNEAQLDKSGLPSDRFFAERPEGSVSTLKIQRTQQEDSAVYLCASSLVWGADGYTFGSGTRLTVV.